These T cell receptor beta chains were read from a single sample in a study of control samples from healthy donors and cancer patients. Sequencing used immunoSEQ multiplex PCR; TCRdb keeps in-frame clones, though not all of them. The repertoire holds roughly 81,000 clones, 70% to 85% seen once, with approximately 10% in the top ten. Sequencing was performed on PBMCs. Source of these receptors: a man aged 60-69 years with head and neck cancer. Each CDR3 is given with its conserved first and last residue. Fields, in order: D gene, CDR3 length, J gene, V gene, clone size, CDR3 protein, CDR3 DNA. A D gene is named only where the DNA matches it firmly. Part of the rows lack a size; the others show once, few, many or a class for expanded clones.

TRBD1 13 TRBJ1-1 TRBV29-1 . CSAEGQEGTEAFF TGCAGCGCCGAGGGACAGGAGGGCACTGAAGCTTTCTTT
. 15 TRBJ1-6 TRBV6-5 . CASSPSASYNSPLHF TGTGCCAGCAGTCCTTCGGCCAGCTATAATTCACCCCTCCACTTT
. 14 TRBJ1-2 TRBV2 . CASSEGETFYGYTF TGTGCCAGCAGTGAAGGGGAAACCTTCTATGGCTACACCTTC
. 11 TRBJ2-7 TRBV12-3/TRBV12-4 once CASMGFYGQYF TGTGCCAGCATGGGCTTCTACGGGCAGTACTTC
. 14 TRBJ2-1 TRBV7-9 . CASSLRQGSDEQFF TGTGCCAGCAGCTTAAGGCAGGGGTCGGATGAGCAGTTCTTC
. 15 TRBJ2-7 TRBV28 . CASSTPGHSSYEQYF TGTGCCAGCAGTACGCCGGGACACTCATCCTACGAGCAGTACTTC
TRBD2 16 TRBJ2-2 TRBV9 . CASSVHSGKGTGELFF TGTGCCAGCAGCGTACATAGCGGGAAGGGCACCGGGGAGCTGTTTTTT
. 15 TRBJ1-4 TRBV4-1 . CASREGAVILEKLFF TGCGCCAGCAGGGAAGGGGCGGTAATTCTTGAAAAACTGTTTTTT
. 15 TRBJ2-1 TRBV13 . CASSTPTEPYNEQFF TGTGCCAGCAGCACCCCGACCGAGCCCTACAATGAGCAGTTCTTC
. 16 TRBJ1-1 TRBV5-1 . CASSADLRLTNTEAFF TGCGCCAGCAGCGCGGATCTTCGTTTAACTAACACTGAAGCTTTCTTT
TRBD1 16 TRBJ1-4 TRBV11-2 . CASSQGDGTANEKLFF TGTGCCAGCAGCCAGGGGGACGGGACGGCTAATGAAAAACTGTTTTTT
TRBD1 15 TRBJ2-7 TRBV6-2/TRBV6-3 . CASSYGQGLRYEQYF TGTGCCAGCAGTTACGGACAGGGTTTGAGGTACGAGCAGTACTTC
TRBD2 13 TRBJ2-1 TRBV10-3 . CAIRREIYNEQFF TGTGCCATCAGGCGGGAGATCTACAATGAGCAGTTCTTC
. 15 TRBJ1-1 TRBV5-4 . CASTPDPGPNTEAFF TGTGCCAGCACCCCTGACCCGGGACCCAACACTGAAGCTTTCTTT
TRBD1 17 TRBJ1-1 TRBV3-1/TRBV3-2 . CASSEGQGAGMGTEAFF TGTGCCAGCAGCGAAGGACAGGGGGCAGGGATGGGCACTGAAGCTTTCTTT
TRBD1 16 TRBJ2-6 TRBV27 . CASRLQGARGANVLTF TGTGCCAGCAGGCTGCAGGGGGCGCGCGGGGCCAACGTCCTGACTTTC
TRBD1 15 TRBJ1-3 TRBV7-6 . CASSYGQGAGNTIYF TGTGCCAGCAGCTACGGACAGGGGGCTGGAAACACCATATATTTT
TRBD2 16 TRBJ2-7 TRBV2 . CASTKGREVATYEQYF TGTGCCAGCACTAAGGGGCGGGAGGTCGCGACCTACGAGCAGTACTTC
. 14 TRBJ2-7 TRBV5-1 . CASSLGTVAYEQYF TGCGCCAGCAGCTTGGGGACAGTAGCCTACGAGCAGTACTTC
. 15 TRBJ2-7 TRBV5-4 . CASSPRWRNSYEQYF TGTGCCAGCAGCCCTCGGTGGAGGAACTCCTACGAGCAGTACTTC
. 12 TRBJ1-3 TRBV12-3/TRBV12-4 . CASSSRRNTIYF TGTGCCAGCAGTTCCCGGAGAAACACCATATATTTT
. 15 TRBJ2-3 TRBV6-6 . CASSYLGRGVDTQYF TGTGCCAGCAGTTACCTCGGCAGGGGAGTAGATACGCAGTATTTT
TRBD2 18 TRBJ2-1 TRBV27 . CASSLFASGVLSTGEQFF TGTGCCAGCAGTTTATTTGCTAGCGGGGTTCTCTCGACTGGTGAGCAGTTCTTC
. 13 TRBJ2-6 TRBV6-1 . CASSEAYEDVLTF TGTGCCAGCAGTGAAGCGTATGAGGACGTCCTGACTTTC
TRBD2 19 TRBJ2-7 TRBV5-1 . CASSLWGTSGRADYNEQYF TGCGCCAGCAGCTTGTGGGGGACTAGCGGGAGGGCCGATTATAACGAGCAGTACTTC
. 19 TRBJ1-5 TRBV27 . CASRHLRGGKFASNQPQHF TGTGCCAGCAGACACCTCCGGGGAGGGAAATTTGCGAGCAATCAGCCCCAGCATTTT
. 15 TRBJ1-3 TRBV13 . CASSLAGSSGNTIYF TGTGCCAGCAGCTTAGCTGGGAGCTCTGGAAACACCATATATTTT
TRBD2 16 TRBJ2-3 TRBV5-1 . CASSLGGAGVTDTQYF TGCGCCAGCAGCTTGGGGGGAGCGGGAGTGACAGATACGCAGTATTTT
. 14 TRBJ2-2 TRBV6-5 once CASRNGGNFGELFF TGTGCCAGCAGAAACGGGGGCAATTTCGGGGAGCTGTTTTTT
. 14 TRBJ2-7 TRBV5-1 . CASRRQVGSYEQYF TGCGCCAGCAGGCGACAGGTGGGGTCCTACGAGCAGTACTTC
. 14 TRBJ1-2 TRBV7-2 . CASSPSGADYGYTF TGTGCCAGCAGCCCCTCGGGGGCGGACTATGGCTACACCTTC
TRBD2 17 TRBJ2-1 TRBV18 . CASSARDVAGGPGEQFF TGTGCCAGCTCAGCTCGGGACGTAGCGGGAGGGCCCGGGGAGCAGTTCTTC
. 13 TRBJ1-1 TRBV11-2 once CASSRDRTTEAFF TGTGCCAGCAGCCGGGATCGAACCACTGAAGCTTTCTTT
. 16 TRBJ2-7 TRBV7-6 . CASSLGAGAASYEQYF TGTGCCAGCAGCTTAGGGGCGGGGGCGGCGTCCTACGAGCAGTACTTC
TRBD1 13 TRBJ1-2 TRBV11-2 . CASGLRRGQGYTF TGTGCCAGCGGCTTAAGGAGGGGGCAAGGCTACACCTTC
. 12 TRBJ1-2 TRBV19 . CASIGRGYGYTF TGTGCCAGTATTGGAAGGGGCTATGGCTACACCTTC
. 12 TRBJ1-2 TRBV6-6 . CASSRTGYGYTF TGTGCCAGCAGTCGTACAGGGTATGGCTACACCTTC